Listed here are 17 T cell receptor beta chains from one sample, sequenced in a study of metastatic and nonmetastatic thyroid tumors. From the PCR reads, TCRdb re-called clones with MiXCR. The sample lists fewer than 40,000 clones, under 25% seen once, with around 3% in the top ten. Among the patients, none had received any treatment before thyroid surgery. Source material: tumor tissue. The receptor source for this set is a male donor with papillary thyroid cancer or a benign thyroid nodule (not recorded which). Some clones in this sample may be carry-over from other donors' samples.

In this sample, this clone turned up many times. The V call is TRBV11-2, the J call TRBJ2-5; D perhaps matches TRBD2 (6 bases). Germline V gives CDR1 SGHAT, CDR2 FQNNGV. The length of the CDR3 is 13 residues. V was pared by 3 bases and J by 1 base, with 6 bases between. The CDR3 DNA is TGTGCCAGCAGCTTCGGGAGCCAAGAGACCCAGTACTTC. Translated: CASSFGSQETQYF.

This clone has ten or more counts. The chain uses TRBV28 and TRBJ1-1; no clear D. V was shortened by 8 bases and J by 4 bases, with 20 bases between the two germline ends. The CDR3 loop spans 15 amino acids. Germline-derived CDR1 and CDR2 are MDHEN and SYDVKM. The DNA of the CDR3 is TGTGCCAGCTGGGGTTCGGGTCAAACTACCACTGAAGCTTTCTTT. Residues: CASWGSGQTTTEAFF.

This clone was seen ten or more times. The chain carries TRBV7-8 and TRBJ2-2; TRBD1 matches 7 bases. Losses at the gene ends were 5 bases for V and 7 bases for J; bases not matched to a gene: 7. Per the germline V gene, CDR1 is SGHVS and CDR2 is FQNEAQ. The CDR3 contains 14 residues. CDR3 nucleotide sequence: TGTGCCAGCAGCCTGGACAGGTTAATCGGGGAGCTGTTTTTT. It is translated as CASSLDRLIGELFF.

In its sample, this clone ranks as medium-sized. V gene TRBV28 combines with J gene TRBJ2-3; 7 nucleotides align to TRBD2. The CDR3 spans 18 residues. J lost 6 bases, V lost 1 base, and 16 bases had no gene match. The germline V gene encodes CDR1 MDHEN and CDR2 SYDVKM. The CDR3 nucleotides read TGTGCCAGCAGTTTATCCCCGCCGGGACTAACCACACGTGATACGCAGTATTTT. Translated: CASSLSPPGLTTRDTQYF.

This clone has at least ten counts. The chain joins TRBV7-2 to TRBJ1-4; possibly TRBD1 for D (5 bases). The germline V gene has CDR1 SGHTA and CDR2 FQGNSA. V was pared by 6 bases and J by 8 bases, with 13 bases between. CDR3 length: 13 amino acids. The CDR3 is CASSPGSREKLFF. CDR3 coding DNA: TGTGCCAGCAGTCCAGGGTCGCGGGAAAAACTGTTTTTT. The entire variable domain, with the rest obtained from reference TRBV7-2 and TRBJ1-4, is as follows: GAGVSQSPSNKVTEKGKDVELRCDPISGHTALYWYRQSLGQGLEFLIYFQGNSAPDKSGLPSDRFSAERTGGSVSTLTIQRTQQEDSAVYLCASSPGSREKLFFGSGTQLSVL.

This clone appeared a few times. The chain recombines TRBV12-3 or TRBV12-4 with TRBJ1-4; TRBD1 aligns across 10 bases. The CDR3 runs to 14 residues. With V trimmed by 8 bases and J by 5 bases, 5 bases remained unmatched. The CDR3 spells CASLPGQGNEKLFF. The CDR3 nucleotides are TGTGCCAGCCTCCCGGGACAGGGGAATGAAAAACTGTTTTTT.

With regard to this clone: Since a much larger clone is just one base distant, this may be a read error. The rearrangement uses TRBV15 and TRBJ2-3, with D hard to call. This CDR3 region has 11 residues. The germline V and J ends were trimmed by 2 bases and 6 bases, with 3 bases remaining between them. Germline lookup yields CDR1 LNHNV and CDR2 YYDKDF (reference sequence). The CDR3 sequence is CATSRKDTQYF. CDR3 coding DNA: TGTGCCACCAGCAGAAAGGATACGCAGTATTTT.

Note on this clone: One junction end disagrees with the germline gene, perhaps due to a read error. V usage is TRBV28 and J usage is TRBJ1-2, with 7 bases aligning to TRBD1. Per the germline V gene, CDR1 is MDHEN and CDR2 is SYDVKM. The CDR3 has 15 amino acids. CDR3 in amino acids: CANSLPQGDRYGYTF. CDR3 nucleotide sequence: TGTGCCAACAGTTTACCTCAGGGGGACCGCTATGGCTACACCTTC.

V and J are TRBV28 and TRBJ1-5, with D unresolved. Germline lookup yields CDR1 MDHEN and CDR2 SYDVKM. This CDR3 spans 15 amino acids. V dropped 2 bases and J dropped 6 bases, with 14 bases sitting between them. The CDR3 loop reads CASSLVVISGQPQHF. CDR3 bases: TGTGCCAGCAGTTTAGTCGTAATATCTGGTCAGCCCCAGCATTTT.

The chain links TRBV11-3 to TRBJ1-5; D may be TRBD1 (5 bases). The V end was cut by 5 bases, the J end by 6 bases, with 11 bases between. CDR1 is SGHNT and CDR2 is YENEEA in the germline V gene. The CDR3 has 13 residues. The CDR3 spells CASSPRAGQPQHF. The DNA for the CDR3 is TGTGCCAGCAGCCCCAGGGCGGGTCAGCCCCAGCATTTT.

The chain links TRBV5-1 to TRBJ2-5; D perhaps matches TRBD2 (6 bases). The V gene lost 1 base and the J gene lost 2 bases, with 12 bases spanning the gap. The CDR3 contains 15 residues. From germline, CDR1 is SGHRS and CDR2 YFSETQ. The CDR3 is CASSLFGSGQETQYF. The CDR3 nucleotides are TGCGCCAGCAGCTTGTTCGGGAGCGGGCAAGAGACCCAGTACTTC.

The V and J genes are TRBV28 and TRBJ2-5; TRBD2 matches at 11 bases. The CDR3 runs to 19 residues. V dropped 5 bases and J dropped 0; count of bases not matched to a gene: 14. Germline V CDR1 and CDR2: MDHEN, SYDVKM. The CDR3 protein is CASSTPPRSSGRYQETQYF. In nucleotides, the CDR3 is TGTGCCAGCAGTACCCCCCCGCGGTCTAGCGGGAGGTACCAAGAGACCCAGTACTTC.

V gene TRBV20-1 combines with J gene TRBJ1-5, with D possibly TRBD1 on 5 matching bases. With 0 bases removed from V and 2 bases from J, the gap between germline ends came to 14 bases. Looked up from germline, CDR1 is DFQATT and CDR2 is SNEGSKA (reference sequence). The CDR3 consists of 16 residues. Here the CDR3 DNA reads TGCAGTGCTAGAGATGGAAGTCGGGGGGGCAATCAGCCCCAGCATTTT. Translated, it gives CSARDGSRGGNQPQHF.

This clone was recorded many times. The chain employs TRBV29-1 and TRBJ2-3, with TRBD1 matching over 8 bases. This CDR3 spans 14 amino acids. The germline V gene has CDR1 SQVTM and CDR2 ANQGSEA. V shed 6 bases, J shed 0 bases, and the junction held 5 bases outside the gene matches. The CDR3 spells CSVDRVPSTDTQYF. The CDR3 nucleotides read TGCAGCGTGGACAGGGTTCCTAGCACAGATACGCAGTATTTT.

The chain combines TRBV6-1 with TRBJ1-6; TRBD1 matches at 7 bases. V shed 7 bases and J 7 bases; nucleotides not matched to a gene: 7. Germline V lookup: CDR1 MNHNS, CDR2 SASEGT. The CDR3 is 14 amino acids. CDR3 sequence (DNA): TGTGCCAGCACTATAGGACAGGAGAATTCACCCCTCCACTTT. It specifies CASTIGQENSPLHF.

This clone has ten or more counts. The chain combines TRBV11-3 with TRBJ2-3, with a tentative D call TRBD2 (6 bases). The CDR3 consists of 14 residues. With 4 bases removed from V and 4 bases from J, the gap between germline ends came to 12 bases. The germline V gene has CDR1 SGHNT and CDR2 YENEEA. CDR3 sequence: CASSSGTDSDTQYF. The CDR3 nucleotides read TGTGCCAGCAGCTCCGGGACTGATTCAGATACGCAGTATTTT.

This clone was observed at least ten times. In nucleotides, the CDR3 is TGTGCCACCAGCCGCCGGACTAGCGGGAGAGGTGAGCAGTTCTTC. Encoded protein: CATSRRTSGRGEQFF. The chain joins TRBV15 to TRBJ2-1, with 13 bases identical to TRBD2. Trimming took 5 bases from V and 9 from J; bases not matched to a gene: 7. The CDR3 runs 15 residues. Per the germline V gene, CDR1 is LNHNV and CDR2 is YYDKDF (reference sequence).